This is a list of T cell receptor beta chains from one sample in a study of T cells after posttransplantation cyclophosphamide. This table comes from immunoSEQ multiplex PCR, and its TCRdb copy is limited to in-frame clones, with some not included. The repertoire consists of roughly 42,000 clones, with less than 95% occurring once and the leading ten covering under 3%. Specimen: PBMCs, collected less than 70 days after allogeneic stem cell transplant with posttransplant cyclophosphamide. These TCRs come from a male patient between 55 and 70 years old who received an allogeneic stem cell transplant from a related donor and was CMV-positive. The graft donor may be the source of some T cells. Both conserved end residues are part of each CDR3. D genes are given only for firm matches. Clone size is stated in some rows and not others, as once, few, many or a class when expanded.

j_call: TRBJ2-3; v_call: TRBV2; clone_size: NA; d_call: TRBD2; cdr3_aa: CASSESWRGGTDTQYF; cdr3_nt: TGTGCCAGCAGTGAATCGTGGCGGGGGGGCACAGATACGCAGTATTTT
j_call: TRBJ1-2; v_call: TRBV9; clone_size: NA; d_call: NA; cdr3_aa: CASSVANIPADGYIF; cdr3_nt: TGTGCCAGCAGCGTAGCTAATATCCCCGCGGATGGCTACATCTTC
j_call: TRBJ2-3; v_call: TRBV10-3; clone_size: NA; d_call: NA; cdr3_aa: CAINPQPQQGPNADTQYF; cdr3_nt: TGTGCCATCAACCCCCAACCGCAACAGGGTCCAAACGCAGATACGCAGTATTTT
j_call: TRBJ1-6; v_call: TRBV27; clone_size: NA; d_call: NA; cdr3_aa: CASSRPYTGYNSPLHF; cdr3_nt: TGTGCCAGCAGTCGCCCTTATACCGGTTATAATTCACCCCTCCACTTT
j_call: TRBJ1-1; v_call: TRBV9; clone_size: NA; d_call: NA; cdr3_aa: CASSVGDKGPRSEAFF; cdr3_nt: TGTGCCAGCAGCGTAGGGGATAAGGGGCCGAGGTCTGAAGCTTTCTTT
j_call: TRBJ2-1; v_call: TRBV9; clone_size: NA; d_call: NA; cdr3_aa: CASSVETVYNEQFF; cdr3_nt: TGTGCCAGCAGCGTAGAAACGGTCTACAATGAGCAGTTCTTC
j_call: TRBJ1-3; v_call: TRBV7-6; clone_size: NA; d_call: NA; cdr3_aa: CASSSSGRDGNTIYF; cdr3_nt: TGTGCCAGCAGCTCAAGCGGGCGGGATGGGAACACCATATATTTT
j_call: TRBJ2-5; v_call: TRBV1; clone_size: once; d_call: NA; cdr3_aa: CTSSQVLPSGGAGETQYF; cdr3_nt: TGCACCAGCAGCCAAGTTTTGCCCAGCGGGGGGGCGGGAGAGACCCAGTACTTC
j_call: TRBJ2-3; v_call: TRBV5-1; clone_size: once; d_call: NA; cdr3_aa: CASSLAGGAHTDTQYF; cdr3_nt: TGCGCCAGCAGCTTGGCTGGCGGGGCCCACACAGATACGCAGTATTTT
j_call: TRBJ2-5; v_call: TRBV5-1; clone_size: NA; d_call: TRBD2; cdr3_aa: CASSLDGGGARETQYF; cdr3_nt: TGCGCCAGCAGCTTGGATGGCGGGGGGGCCCGGGAGACCCAGTACTTC
j_call: TRBJ1-4; v_call: TRBV4-2; clone_size: NA; d_call: NA; cdr3_aa: CASSGGEKLFF; cdr3_nt: TGTGCCAGCAGCGGAGGTGAAAAACTGTTTTTT
j_call: TRBJ1-1; v_call: TRBV10-3; clone_size: NA; d_call: TRBD1; cdr3_aa: CAISGRGGWGTEAFF; cdr3_nt: TGTGCCATCTCCGGTAGAGGGGGCTGGGGCACTGAAGCTTTCTTT
j_call: TRBJ2-2; v_call: TRBV5-5; clone_size: NA; d_call: TRBD1; cdr3_aa: CASSFTGDWIPGELFF; cdr3_nt: TGTGCCAGCAGCTTCACAGGGGATTGGATCCCCGGGGAGCTGTTTTTT
j_call: TRBJ1-2; v_call: TRBV7-9; clone_size: NA; d_call: TRBD1; cdr3_aa: CASSLGQGPGYTF; cdr3_nt: TGTGCCAGCAGCTTAGGACAGGGACCTGGCTACACCTTC
j_call: TRBJ2-1; v_call: TRBV14; clone_size: NA; d_call: TRBD1; cdr3_aa: CASSDRVGSYNEQFF; cdr3_nt: TGTGCCAGCAGCGACAGGGTAGGGTCCTACAATGAGCAGTTCTTC
j_call: TRBJ1-1; v_call: TRBV12-5; clone_size: NA; d_call: NA; cdr3_aa: CASGFGVLNEAFF; cdr3_nt: TGTGCTAGTGGTTTCGGGGTTTTAAATGAAGCTTTCTTT
j_call: TRBJ1-1; v_call: TRBV6-5; clone_size: few; d_call: NA; cdr3_aa: CASSFGTLNTEAFF; cdr3_nt: TGTGCCAGCAGTTTCGGGACACTGAACACTGAAGCTTTCTTT
j_call: TRBJ1-5; v_call: TRBV7-9; clone_size: NA; d_call: NA; cdr3_aa: CASSFGPNPQHF; cdr3_nt: TGTGCCAGCAGCTTTGGGCCGAACCCCCAGCATTTT
j_call: TRBJ1-4; v_call: TRBV10-2; clone_size: NA; d_call: TRBD1; cdr3_aa: CASTGQGGEKLFF; cdr3_nt: TGCGCCAGCACGGGACAGGGAGGCGAAAAACTGTTTTTT
j_call: TRBJ1-2; v_call: TRBV7-8; clone_size: NA; d_call: NA; cdr3_aa: CASSRSLYGRYGYTF; cdr3_nt: TGTGCCAGCAGCCGATCCCTTTACGGGAGGTATGGCTACACCTTC
j_call: TRBJ1-2; v_call: TRBV18; clone_size: NA; d_call: NA; cdr3_aa: CASSPQHDRFYGYTF; cdr3_nt: TGTGCCAGCTCACCACAACACGACAGGTTCTATGGCTACACCTTC
j_call: TRBJ1-2; v_call: TRBV19; clone_size: NA; d_call: TRBD1; cdr3_aa: CASSLTGGAYYGYTF; cdr3_nt: TGTGCCAGTAGTCTAACAGGGGGCGCGTACTATGGCTACACCTTC
j_call: TRBJ2-2; v_call: TRBV30; clone_size: NA; d_call: NA; cdr3_aa: CAWTAVPGELFF; cdr3_nt: TGTGCCTGGACGGCGGTACCCGGGGAGCTGTTTTTT
j_call: TRBJ1-4; v_call: TRBV11-2; clone_size: NA; d_call: TRBD1; cdr3_aa: CASSPVRGLGEKLFF; cdr3_nt: TGTGCCAGCAGCCCCGTGAGGGGGCTGGGTGAAAAACTGTTTTTT
j_call: TRBJ2-1; v_call: TRBV5-1; clone_size: NA; d_call: TRBD2; cdr3_aa: CASSLVSGGQDEQFF; cdr3_nt: TGCGCCAGCAGCTTGGTTAGCGGGGGGCAGGATGAGCAGTTCTTC
j_call: TRBJ1-6; v_call: TRBV2; clone_size: NA; d_call: NA; cdr3_aa: CASKEDNSPLHF; cdr3_nt: TGTGCCAGCAAGGAGGATAATTCACCCCTCCACTTT
j_call: TRBJ1-2; v_call: TRBV6-1; clone_size: NA; d_call: TRBD1; cdr3_aa: CASSGWTGADYGYTF; cdr3_nt: TGTGCCAGCAGTGGCTGGACAGGGGCGGACTATGGCTACACCTTC
j_call: TRBJ1-2; v_call: TRBV19; clone_size: NA; d_call: TRBD1; cdr3_aa: CASRATGSFGYTF; cdr3_nt: TGTGCCAGCCGAGCGACAGGGAGTTTTGGCTACACCTTC
j_call: TRBJ1-1; v_call: TRBV7-6; clone_size: few; d_call: TRBD1; cdr3_aa: CASSLTGVLNTEAFF; cdr3_nt: TGTGCCAGCAGCCTGACAGGGGTCCTGAACACTGAAGCTTTCTTT
j_call: TRBJ2-2; v_call: TRBV6-1; clone_size: NA; d_call: NA; cdr3_aa: CASSGSETGELFF; cdr3_nt: TGTGCCAGCAGTGGAAGTGAGACCGGGGAGCTGTTTTTT
j_call: TRBJ2-6; v_call: TRBV4-1; clone_size: NA; d_call: NA; cdr3_aa: CASSQVQAGANVLTF; cdr3_nt: TGCGCCAGCAGCCAAGTACAGGCTGGGGCCAACGTCCTGACTTTC
j_call: TRBJ1-6; v_call: TRBV6-5; clone_size: NA; d_call: TRBD1; cdr3_aa: CASSDRGGNSPLHF; cdr3_nt: TGTGCCAGCAGCGACAGGGGGGGTAATTCACCCCTCCACTTT
j_call: TRBJ2-3; v_call: TRBV2; clone_size: NA; d_call: NA; cdr3_aa: CASTGSSGDTQYF; cdr3_nt: TGTGCCAGCACTGGCAGTTCGGGAGATACGCAGTATTTT
j_call: TRBJ2-1; v_call: TRBV5-1; clone_size: NA; d_call: NA; cdr3_aa: CASSLVAGPYNEQFF; cdr3_nt: TGCGCCAGCAGCTTGGTTGCGGGGCCCTACAATGAGCAGTTCTTC
j_call: TRBJ2-3; v_call: TRBV29-1; clone_size: NA; d_call: TRBD2; cdr3_aa: CSVESPGGASGGADTQYF; cdr3_nt: TGCAGCGTTGAATCGCCGGGAGGGGCTAGCGGGGGGGCGGATACGCAGTATTTT
j_call: TRBJ1-2; v_call: TRBV5-1; clone_size: once; d_call: NA; cdr3_aa: CASSFRGGDGYTF; cdr3_nt: TGCGCCAGCAGCTTTAGGGGAGGAGATGGCTACACCTTC
j_call: TRBJ1-5; v_call: TRBV12-5; clone_size: NA; d_call: NA; cdr3_aa: CASSPRGGEQPQHF; cdr3_nt: TGTGCTAGCTCCCCCCGGGGGGGCGAACAGCCCCAGCATTTT
j_call: TRBJ2-3; v_call: TRBV9; clone_size: once; d_call: NA; cdr3_aa: CASSPRLVAFRDTQYF; cdr3_nt: TGTGCCAGCAGCCCCCGACTAGTTGCGTTCAGGGATACGCAGTATTTT
j_call: TRBJ1-4; v_call: TRBV21-1; clone_size: once; d_call: NA; cdr3_aa: CASSNWLKGLANEKLFF; cdr3_nt: TGTGCCAGCAGTAATTGGTTGAAGGGGTTAGCTAATGAAAAACTGTTTTTT
j_call: TRBJ1-1; v_call: TRBV9; clone_size: once; d_call: TRBD1; cdr3_aa: CASSVAPPGTGIGTEAFF; cdr3_nt: TGTGCCAGCAGCGTAGCTCCTCCCGGGACAGGGATCGGCACTGAAGCTTTCTTT
j_call: TRBJ1-2; v_call: TRBV7-9; clone_size: NA; d_call: TRBD1; cdr3_aa: CASTVTGTYGYTF; cdr3_nt: TGTGCCAGCACCGTGACAGGGACCTATGGCTACACCTTC
j_call: TRBJ1-6; v_call: TRBV6-6; clone_size: NA; d_call: TRBD1; cdr3_aa: CAMGQGNSPLHF; cdr3_nt: TGTGCCATGGGACAGGGGAATTCACCCCTCCACTTT
j_call: TRBJ1-3; v_call: TRBV15; clone_size: NA; d_call: NA; cdr3_aa: CATSNPPQGGNTIYF; cdr3_nt: TGTGCCACCAGCAATCCCCCACAGGGTGGAAACACCATATATTTT
j_call: TRBJ2-7; v_call: TRBV27; clone_size: NA; d_call: TRBD1; cdr3_aa: CASSLGTGGDRYEQYF; cdr3_nt: TGTGCCAGCAGTTTAGGGACAGGGGGCGATCGCTACGAGCAGTACTTC
j_call: TRBJ1-6; v_call: TRBV2; clone_size: NA; d_call: TRBD1; cdr3_aa: CASRQGENSPLHF; cdr3_nt: TGTGCCAGCAGGCAGGGGGAAAATTCACCCCTCCACTTT
j_call: TRBJ2-2; v_call: TRBV6-5; clone_size: NA; d_call: TRBD1; cdr3_aa: CASSSQGAGVTGELFF; cdr3_nt: TGTGCCAGCAGTTCACAGGGGGCTGGTGTCACCGGGGAGCTGTTTTTT
j_call: TRBJ1-1; v_call: TRBV18; clone_size: NA; d_call: NA; cdr3_aa: CASSPTLGSEAFF; cdr3_nt: TGTGCCAGCTCACCTACCCTAGGATCTGAAGCTTTCTTT
j_call: TRBJ2-2; v_call: TRBV30; clone_size: NA; d_call: NA; cdr3_aa: CAWSPYTGELFF; cdr3_nt: TGTGCCTGGAGTCCCTACACCGGGGAGCTGTTTTTT
j_call: TRBJ1-1; v_call: TRBV21-1; clone_size: NA; d_call: NA; cdr3_aa: CASRRRGGTEAFF; cdr3_nt: TGTGCCAGCAGAAGACGGGGTGGGACTGAAGCTTTCTTT
j_call: TRBJ2-3; v_call: TRBV6-1; clone_size: NA; d_call: TRBD1; cdr3_aa: CASIQGGTGTDTQYF; cdr3_nt: TGTGCCAGCATCCAGGGGGGGACAGGGACAGATACGCAGTATTTT
j_call: TRBJ1-1; v_call: TRBV5-4; clone_size: NA; d_call: NA; cdr3_aa: CASRGGIGGEAFF; cdr3_nt: TGTGCCAGCAGGGGTGGTATAGGGGGTGAAGCTTTCTTT
j_call: TRBJ1-1; v_call: TRBV7-9; clone_size: few; d_call: NA; cdr3_aa: CASSFLSATEAFF; cdr3_nt: TGTGCCAGCAGCTTTTTAAGCGCCACTGAAGCTTTCTTT
j_call: TRBJ2-1; v_call: TRBV11-2; clone_size: NA; d_call: NA; cdr3_aa: CASRFGGASYNEQFF; cdr3_nt: TGTGCCAGCAGGTTCGGGGGAGCTTCCTACAATGAGCAGTTCTTC